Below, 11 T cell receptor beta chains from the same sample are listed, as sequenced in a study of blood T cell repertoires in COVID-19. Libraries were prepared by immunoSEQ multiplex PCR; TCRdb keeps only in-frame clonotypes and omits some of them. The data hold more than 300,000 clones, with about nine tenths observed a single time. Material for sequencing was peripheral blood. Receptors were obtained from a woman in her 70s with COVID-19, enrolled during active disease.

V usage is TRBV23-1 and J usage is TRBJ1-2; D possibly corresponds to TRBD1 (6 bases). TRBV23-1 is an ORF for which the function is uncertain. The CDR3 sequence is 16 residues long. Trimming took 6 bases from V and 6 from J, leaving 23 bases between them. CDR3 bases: TGCGCCAGCAGACACCCAACCGGGGACACGACTAATGGCTACACCTTC. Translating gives CASRHPTGDTTNGYTF.

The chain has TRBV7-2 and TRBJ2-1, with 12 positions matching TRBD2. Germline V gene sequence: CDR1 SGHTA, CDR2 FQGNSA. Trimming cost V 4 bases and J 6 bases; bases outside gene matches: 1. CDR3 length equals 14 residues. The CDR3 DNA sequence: TGTGCCAGCAGCTGGACTAGCGGGGCCAATGAGCAGTTCTTC. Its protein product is CASSWTSGANEQFF.

The CDR3 loop reads CASRTWTGDYEQYF. The DNA of the CDR3 is TGTGCCAGTAGGACCTGGACAGGAGATTACGAGCAGTACTTC. The chain combines TRBV19 with TRBJ2-7, with 7 nucleotides matching TRBD1. V gave up 6 bases and J gave up 4 bases; unmatched junction bases: 9. The length of the CDR3 is 14 residues. Germline loops: CDR1 LNHDA, CDR2 SQIVND (reference sequence). Together with reference TRBV19 and TRBJ2-7, the CDR3 gives the full variable domain: DGGITQSPKYLFRKEGQNVTLSCEQNLNHDAMYWYRQDPGQGLRLIYYSQIVNDFQKGDIAEGYSVSREKKESFPLTVTSAQKNPTAFYLCASRTWTGDYEQYFGPGTRLTVT.

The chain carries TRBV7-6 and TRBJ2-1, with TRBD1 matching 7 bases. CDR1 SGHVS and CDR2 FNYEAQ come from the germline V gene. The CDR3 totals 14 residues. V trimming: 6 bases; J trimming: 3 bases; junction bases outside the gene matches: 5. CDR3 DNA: TGTGCCAGCAGAGGACAGGATTTCTACAATGAGCAGTTCTTC. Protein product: CASRGQDFYNEQFF. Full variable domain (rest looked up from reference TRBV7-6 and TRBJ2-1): GAGVSQSPRYKVTKRGQDVALRCDPISGHVSLYWYRQALGQGPEFLTYFNYEAQQDKSGLPNDRFSAERPEGSISTLTIQRTEQRDSAMYRCASRGQDFYNEQFFGPGTRLTVL.

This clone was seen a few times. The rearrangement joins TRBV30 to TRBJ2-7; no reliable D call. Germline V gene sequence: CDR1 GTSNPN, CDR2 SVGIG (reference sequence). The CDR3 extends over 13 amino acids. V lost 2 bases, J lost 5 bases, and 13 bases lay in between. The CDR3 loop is CAWSLDRLNEQYF. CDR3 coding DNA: TGTGCCTGGAGTCTCGACCGACTGAACGAGCAGTACTTC.

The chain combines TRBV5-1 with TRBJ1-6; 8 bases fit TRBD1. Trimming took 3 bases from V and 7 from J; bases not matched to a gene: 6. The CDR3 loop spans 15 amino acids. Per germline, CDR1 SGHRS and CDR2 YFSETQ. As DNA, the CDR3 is TGCGCCAGCAGCTCCGGGACAGGAAAAAATTCACCCCTCCACTTT. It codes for CASSSGTGKNSPLHF.

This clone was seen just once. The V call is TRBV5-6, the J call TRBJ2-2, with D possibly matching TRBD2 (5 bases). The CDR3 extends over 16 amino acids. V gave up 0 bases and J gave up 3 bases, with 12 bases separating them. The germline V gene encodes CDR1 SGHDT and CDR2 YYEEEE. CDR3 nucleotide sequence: TGTGCCAGCAGCTTGGTCGGGCTAGCCGACACCGGGGAGCTGTTTTTT. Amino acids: CASSLVGLADTGELFF.

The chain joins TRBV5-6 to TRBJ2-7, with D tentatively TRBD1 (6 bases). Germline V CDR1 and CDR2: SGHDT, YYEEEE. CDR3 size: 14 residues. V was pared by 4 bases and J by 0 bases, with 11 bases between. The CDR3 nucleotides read TGTGCCAGCAGCCGGGACACCTTCTCCTACGAGCAGTACTTC. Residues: CASSRDTFSYEQYF.

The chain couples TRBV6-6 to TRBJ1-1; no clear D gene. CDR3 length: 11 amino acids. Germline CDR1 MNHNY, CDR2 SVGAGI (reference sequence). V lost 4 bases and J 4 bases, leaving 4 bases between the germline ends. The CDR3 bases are TGTGCCAGCAGTTCCCTCACTGAAGCTTTCTTT. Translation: CASSSLTEAFF.

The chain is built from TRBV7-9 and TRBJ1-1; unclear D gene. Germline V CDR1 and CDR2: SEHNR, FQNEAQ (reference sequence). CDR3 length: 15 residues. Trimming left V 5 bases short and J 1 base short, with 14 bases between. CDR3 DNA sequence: TGTGCCAGCAGCGCGGGTTCTTTGAAGAACACTGAAGCTTTCTTT. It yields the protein CASSAGSLKNTEAFF.

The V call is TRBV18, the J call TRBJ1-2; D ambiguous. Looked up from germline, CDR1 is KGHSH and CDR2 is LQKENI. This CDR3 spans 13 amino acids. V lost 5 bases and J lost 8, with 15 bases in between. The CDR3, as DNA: TGTGCCAGCTCAACCCAGAGCGAGCTAGGCTACACCTTC. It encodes CASSTQSELGYTF.